A selection of T cell receptor beta chains follows, all from one sample in a study of blood T cell repertoires in COVID-19. Produced via immunoSEQ multiplex PCR; TCRdb's table is partial and in-frame only. The table records some 700,000 clones, about 90% of them present only once. The sequencing input was peripheral blood. These receptors were taken from a woman aged 18-29 years with acute or convalescent COVID-19. The CDR3 runs from the conserved cysteine through the conserved F or W. A D gene is named only where the DNA matches it firmly. Some rows have no size entry. The others give once, few or many, or a class for an expanded clone.

v_call: TRBV5-1
j_call: TRBJ1-1
d_call: NA
clone_size: NA
cdr3_nt: TGCGCCAGCAGCTTTTTTCAGGGGAACACTGAAGCTTTCTTT
cdr3_aa: CASSFFQGNTEAFF

v_call: TRBV24-1
j_call: TRBJ2-1
d_call: NA
clone_size: NA
cdr3_nt: TGTGCCACCAGTGATTTGAGACAAGGACTGAGCGAGCAGTTCTTC
cdr3_aa: CATSDLRQGLSEQFF

v_call: TRBV3-1/TRBV3-2
j_call: TRBJ1-2
d_call: NA
clone_size: NA
cdr3_nt: TGTGCCAGCAGCGACACAGGGTTAGGTGGCTACACCTTC
cdr3_aa: CASSDTGLGGYTF

v_call: TRBV15
j_call: TRBJ2-3
d_call: NA
clone_size: few
cdr3_nt: TGTGCCACCAGCCGACAGGGAGGTCGGGATACAGATACGCAGTATTTT
cdr3_aa: CATSRQGGRDTDTQYF

v_call: TRBV5-4
j_call: TRBJ2-4
d_call: NA
clone_size: NA
cdr3_nt: TGTGCCAGCAGCTTGTGGAGACAGGCAAACATTCAGTACTTC
cdr3_aa: CASSLWRQANIQYF

v_call: TRBV11-2
j_call: TRBJ2-3
d_call: TRBD2
clone_size: NA
cdr3_nt: TGTGCCAGCAGCTTAGTCCGGGGGGGAGCAGATACGCAGTATTTT
cdr3_aa: CASSLVRGGADTQYF

v_call: TRBV6-5
j_call: TRBJ1-1
d_call: NA
clone_size: NA
cdr3_nt: TGTGCCAGCAGTTACCGGGGGGTACTCAAGTCTGAAGCTTTCTTT
cdr3_aa: CASSYRGVLKSEAFF

v_call: TRBV10-1
j_call: TRBJ1-2
d_call: NA
clone_size: NA
cdr3_nt: TGCGCCAGCAGCGACGTTACAGGGCTGGTAGGCTACACCTTC
cdr3_aa: CASSDVTGLVGYTF

v_call: TRBV4-2
j_call: TRBJ1-3
d_call: NA
clone_size: NA
cdr3_nt: TGTGCCAGCAGCCCCCTAGTCTCTGGAAACACCATATATTTT
cdr3_aa: CASSPLVSGNTIYF

v_call: TRBV6-5
j_call: TRBJ1-1
d_call: TRBD1
clone_size: NA
cdr3_nt: TGTGCCAGCAGCATACTTCAGGGGGACACTGAAGCTTTCTTT
cdr3_aa: CASSILQGDTEAFF

v_call: TRBV5-1
j_call: TRBJ2-3
d_call: TRBD1
clone_size: NA
cdr3_nt: TGCGCCAGCAGCTCAGGGGGTCAAGAAGATACGCAGTATTTT
cdr3_aa: CASSSGGQEDTQYF

v_call: TRBV6-4
j_call: TRBJ1-5
d_call: TRBD1
clone_size: NA
cdr3_nt: TGTGCCAGCAGTGGGCAAGGACAGGGAACAGGAGATGACAATCAGCCCCAGCATTTT
cdr3_aa: CASSGQGQGTGDDNQPQHF

v_call: TRBV2
j_call: TRBJ1-2
d_call: NA
clone_size: NA
cdr3_nt: TGTGCCAGCAGTGAAGAGGCCAGGGTAAAGGGGGATGGCTACACCTTC
cdr3_aa: CASSEEARVKGDGYTF

v_call: TRBV15
j_call: TRBJ1-2
d_call: NA
clone_size: NA
cdr3_nt: TGTGCCACCAAGGCAGGTTTTGGGCGTAGCTATGGCTACACCTTC
cdr3_aa: CATKAGFGRSYGYTF

v_call: TRBV7-8
j_call: TRBJ1-2
d_call: NA
clone_size: NA
cdr3_nt: TGTGCCAGCAGCGTTGACAGCTACTATGGCTACACCTTC
cdr3_aa: CASSVDSYYGYTF

v_call: TRBV6-5
j_call: TRBJ1-1
d_call: NA
clone_size: NA
cdr3_nt: TGTGCCAGCCTTAGGGGGAAGAACACTGAAGCTTTCTTT
cdr3_aa: CASLRGKNTEAFF

v_call: TRBV9
j_call: TRBJ1-1
d_call: TRBD1
clone_size: NA
cdr3_nt: TGTGCCAGCAGCGTGACAGGGACGAACACTGAAGCTTTCTTT
cdr3_aa: CASSVTGTNTEAFF

v_call: TRBV4-3
j_call: TRBJ2-2
d_call: TRBD2
clone_size: NA
cdr3_nt: TGCGCCAGCAGCCGCAGCATAGCGGGGGGAGACACCGGGGAGCTGTTTTTT
cdr3_aa: CASSRSIAGGDTGELFF

v_call: TRBV3-1/TRBV3-2
j_call: TRBJ2-3
d_call: NA
clone_size: once
cdr3_nt: TGTGCCAGCAGCCCCACCCCAGGGTCCCCAGATACGCAGTATTTT
cdr3_aa: CASSPTPGSPDTQYF

v_call: TRBV6-7
j_call: TRBJ1-2
d_call: TRBD1
clone_size: NA
cdr3_nt: TGTGCCAGCAGTTACCCGGGACAGGCGCTGAACTATGGCTACACCTTC
cdr3_aa: CASSYPGQALNYGYTF

v_call: TRBV11-2
j_call: TRBJ2-7
d_call: NA
clone_size: NA
cdr3_nt: TGTGCCAGCAGCTTAACGGTCGGCCTTACTACTTACGAGCAGTACTTC
cdr3_aa: CASSLTVGLTTYEQYF

v_call: TRBV6-6
j_call: TRBJ2-1
d_call: NA
clone_size: NA
cdr3_nt: TGTGCCAGCAGTCTTGGAGATTTCTCCTACAATGAGCAGTTCTTC
cdr3_aa: CASSLGDFSYNEQFF

v_call: TRBV5-1
j_call: TRBJ1-6
d_call: NA
clone_size: NA
cdr3_nt: TGCGCCAGCAGCCGGACATTTCTCCGGGCCGATAATTCACCCCTCCACTTT
cdr3_aa: CASSRTFLRADNSPLHF

v_call: TRBV5-1
j_call: TRBJ1-1
d_call: NA
clone_size: NA
cdr3_nt: TGCGCCAGCAGCTGGATCCCCGGGGGGGTAACTGAAGCTTTCTTT
cdr3_aa: CASSWIPGGVTEAFF

v_call: TRBV28
j_call: TRBJ2-3
d_call: NA
clone_size: NA
cdr3_nt: TGTGCCAGCAGTTTTAGGCGGGGCGGCGCAGATACGCAGTATTTT
cdr3_aa: CASSFRRGGADTQYF

v_call: TRBV12-5
j_call: TRBJ1-5
d_call: TRBD1
clone_size: NA
cdr3_nt: TGTGCTAGTGGTTTGACGGGGGGGACAGGGCATCAGCCCCAGCATTTT
cdr3_aa: CASGLTGGTGHQPQHF

v_call: TRBV7-6
j_call: TRBJ1-2
d_call: NA
clone_size: NA
cdr3_nt: TGTGCCAGCAGCTTATGGGCTAACGGGATTTATGGCTACACCTTC
cdr3_aa: CASSLWANGIYGYTF

v_call: TRBV18
j_call: TRBJ1-1
d_call: NA
clone_size: few
cdr3_nt: TGTGCCAGCTCACCACCGGCGGGAACAGCCGAAAATGAAGCTTTCTTT
cdr3_aa: CASSPPAGTAENEAFF

v_call: TRBV5-6
j_call: TRBJ1-1
d_call: NA
clone_size: NA
cdr3_nt: TGTGCCAGCAGCTTGTATACTGGGAACACTGAAGCTTTCTTT
cdr3_aa: CASSLYTGNTEAFF

v_call: TRBV2
j_call: TRBJ1-4
d_call: NA
clone_size: NA
cdr3_nt: TGTGCCAGCACAAAGGGGGTCCGAAATGAAAAACTGTTTTTT
cdr3_aa: CASTKGVRNEKLFF

v_call: TRBV9
j_call: TRBJ2-3
d_call: TRBD2
clone_size: NA
cdr3_nt: TGTGCCAGCAGCGTAGGCCTGCTAGCGGCAGATACGCAGTATTTT
cdr3_aa: CASSVGLLAADTQYF

v_call: TRBV6-2/TRBV6-3
j_call: TRBJ1-2
d_call: NA
clone_size: NA
cdr3_nt: TGTGCCAGCAGCAACACCCATGGCTACACCTTC
cdr3_aa: CASSNTHGYTF

v_call: TRBV7-9
j_call: TRBJ1-1
d_call: NA
clone_size: NA
cdr3_nt: TGTGCCAGCACCCTATTCAAGGCGGACACTGAAGCTTTCTTT
cdr3_aa: CASTLFKADTEAFF

v_call: TRBV6-1
j_call: TRBJ2-7
d_call: NA
clone_size: NA
cdr3_nt: TGTGCCAGCAGTGAACGGGCAGGGGCAACCTCCTACGAGCAGTACTTC
cdr3_aa: CASSERAGATSYEQYF

v_call: TRBV3-1/TRBV3-2
j_call: TRBJ1-6
d_call: TRBD1
clone_size: NA
cdr3_nt: TGTGCCAGCAGCCAAGACGGGGACAGGTTCTATAATTCACCCCTCCACTTT
cdr3_aa: CASSQDGDRFYNSPLHF

v_call: TRBV30
j_call: TRBJ2-3
d_call: TRBD2
clone_size: NA
cdr3_nt: TGTGCCTGGGCCCAAGCGGGGGGCCTCACAGATACGCAGTATTTT
cdr3_aa: CAWAQAGGLTDTQYF

v_call: TRBV12-3/TRBV12-4
j_call: TRBJ1-2
d_call: NA
clone_size: NA
cdr3_nt: TGTGCCAGCAGAGAGATTCAGGGGTTTGGCTACACCTTC
cdr3_aa: CASREIQGFGYTF

v_call: TRBV29-1
j_call: TRBJ1-1
d_call: NA
clone_size: NA
cdr3_nt: TGCAGCATTCCAGGGTTTGCTGAAGCTTTCTTT
cdr3_aa: CSIPGFAEAFF

v_call: TRBV7-3
j_call: TRBJ1-1
d_call: NA
clone_size: NA
cdr3_nt: TGTGCCAGCAGCCCCACCGGAGGTGAAGCTTTCTTT
cdr3_aa: CASSPTGGEAFF

v_call: TRBV4-1
j_call: TRBJ1-1
d_call: NA
clone_size: NA
cdr3_nt: TGCGCCAGCAGCCCTCCGGTGATGAACACTGAAGCTTTCTTT
cdr3_aa: CASSPPVMNTEAFF

v_call: TRBV6-5
j_call: TRBJ1-2
d_call: TRBD1
clone_size: NA
cdr3_nt: TGTGCCAGCACAGATCCCGGGACAGGAGGAGGCTACACCTTC
cdr3_aa: CASTDPGTGGGYTF

v_call: TRBV5-1
j_call: TRBJ2-1
d_call: TRBD2
clone_size: NA
cdr3_nt: TGCGCCAGCAGCCCGGGACTAGCGGGGTCCAATGAGCAGTTCTTC
cdr3_aa: CASSPGLAGSNEQFF

v_call: TRBV27
j_call: TRBJ2-7
d_call: TRBD1
clone_size: NA
cdr3_nt: TGTGCCAGCAGTCCGGGCGGGACAGGGGCCCACGAGCAGTACTTC
cdr3_aa: CASSPGGTGAHEQYF

v_call: TRBV5-1
j_call: TRBJ2-7
d_call: TRBD1
clone_size: NA
cdr3_nt: TGCGCCAGCAGCACGCGACAGGGGGCCACCTACGAGCAGTACTTC
cdr3_aa: CASSTRQGATYEQYF

v_call: TRBV29-1
j_call: TRBJ2-1
d_call: NA
clone_size: NA
cdr3_nt: TGCAGCGTAGACGGGACTCACCTCGTCCATGAGCAGTTCTTC
cdr3_aa: CSVDGTHLVHEQFF

v_call: TRBV7-9
j_call: TRBJ2-5
d_call: NA
clone_size: NA
cdr3_nt: TGTGCCAGCAGCACCCGACAGGTTCGGGAGACCCAGTACTTC
cdr3_aa: CASSTRQVRETQYF

v_call: TRBV9
j_call: TRBJ1-2
d_call: TRBD1
clone_size: NA
cdr3_nt: TGTGCCAGCAGCGTAGGAGGGGGCGTCGACTATGGCTACACCTTC
cdr3_aa: CASSVGGGVDYGYTF

v_call: TRBV6-5
j_call: TRBJ2-4
d_call: NA
clone_size: NA
cdr3_nt: TGTGCCAGCAGTTACCTATCGAGGCAAAACATTCAGTACTTC
cdr3_aa: CASSYLSRQNIQYF

v_call: TRBV7-9
j_call: TRBJ1-2
d_call: TRBD1
clone_size: NA
cdr3_nt: TGTGCCAGCAGCCATAGACAGGGTCTGGGCTATGGCTACACCTTC
cdr3_aa: CASSHRQGLGYGYTF

v_call: TRBV12-5
j_call: TRBJ2-3
d_call: NA
clone_size: NA
cdr3_nt: TGTGCTAGTGGTTTGGTGACCAGCGGGCCAGATACGCAGTATTTT
cdr3_aa: CASGLVTSGPDTQYF

v_call: TRBV4-1
j_call: TRBJ1-4
d_call: NA
clone_size: NA
cdr3_nt: TGCGCCAGCAGCCAAGGCAGTCCTAATGAAAAACTGTTTTTT
cdr3_aa: CASSQGSPNEKLFF

v_call: TRBV24-1
j_call: TRBJ2-3
d_call: TRBD1
clone_size: NA
cdr3_nt: TGTGCCACCAGTACCGGACAGGGAGTCACAGATACGCAGTATTTT
cdr3_aa: CATSTGQGVTDTQYF

v_call: TRBV12-3/TRBV12-4
j_call: TRBJ2-7
d_call: TRBD1
clone_size: NA
cdr3_nt: TGTGCCAGCAGTCTGGACAGGATGGACGAGCAGTACTTC
cdr3_aa: CASSLDRMDEQYF

v_call: TRBV7-2
j_call: TRBJ1-5
d_call: TRBD1
clone_size: NA
cdr3_nt: TGTGCCAGCAGCTCCGGGACAGTTTATAGCAATCAGCCCCAGCATTTT
cdr3_aa: CASSSGTVYSNQPQHF